This T cell receptor beta chain is drawn from a study of blood T cell repertoires in COVID-19. About the study: From the United States, Italy and Spain came samples of acute and convalescent COVID-19. The cDNA or gDNA used as material had been derived from T cells, B-cell-depleted T cells, or PBMCs.

The CDR3 has 14 residues. Germline-derived CDR1 and CDR2 are SGHDN and FVKESK. After removal of 2 bases from V and 8 bases from J, the junction contained 7 bases not matched to a gene. As processed by the authors: Using reference gene primer amplification, nucleated cell counts were estimated. Profiled with immunoSEQ multiplex PCR; TCRdb holds only in-frame clones, not every one. The V and J calls and the clone size are those of that table, but D and trimming were determined from the DNA. The table has some 240,000 clones, roughly four fifths seen once. This clone was picked up one time. The sequencing sample was made of peripheral blood. V is TRBV14 and J is TRBJ1-2; 8 bases map to TRBD1. The source is a woman in her seventies with COVID-19, enrolled during active disease. This CDR3 reads CASSQRQGFGGYTF. The CDR3 nucleotides read TGTGCCAGCAGCCAACGACAGGGGTTCGGGGGCTACACCTTC.